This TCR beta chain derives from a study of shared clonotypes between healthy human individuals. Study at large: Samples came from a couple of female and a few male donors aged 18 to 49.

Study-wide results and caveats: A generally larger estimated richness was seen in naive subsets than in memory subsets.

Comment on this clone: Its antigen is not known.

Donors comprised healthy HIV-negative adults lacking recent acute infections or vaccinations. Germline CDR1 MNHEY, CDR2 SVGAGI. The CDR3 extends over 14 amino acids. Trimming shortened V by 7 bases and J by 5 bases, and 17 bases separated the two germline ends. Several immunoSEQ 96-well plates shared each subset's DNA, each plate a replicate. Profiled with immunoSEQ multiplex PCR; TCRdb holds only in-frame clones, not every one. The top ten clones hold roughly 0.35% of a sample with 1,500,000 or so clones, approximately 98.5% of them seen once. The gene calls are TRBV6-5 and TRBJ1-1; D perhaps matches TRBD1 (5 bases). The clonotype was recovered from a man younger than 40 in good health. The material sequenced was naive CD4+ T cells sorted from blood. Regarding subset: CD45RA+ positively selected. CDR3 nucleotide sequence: TGTGCCAGCATAAATCCAGGGCAGCGGACTGAAGCTTTCTTT. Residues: CASINPGQRTEAFF.